Detailed here is one TCR beta chain. This record belongs to a study of control samples from healthy donors and cancer patients. The repertoire was sequenced with immunoSEQ multiplex PCR; TCRdb's copy has only in-frame clones and lacks some. The sample holds about 270,000 clones, over 75% seen once. The V end was cut by 0 bases, the J end by 1 base, with 10 bases between. Germline values: CDR1 SGHRS, CDR2 YFSETQ. The CDR3 has 15 amino acids. The chain is built from TRBV5-1 and TRBJ1-1, with a weak D call TRBD1 (5 bases). The sequence was collected from a woman aged 55 to 70 with lung cancer. What was sequenced was PBMCs. CDR3 in amino acids: CASSLAGAGNTEAFF. For the CDR3, the DNA is TGCGCCAGCAGCTTGGCCGGGGCGGGGAACACTGAAGCTTTCTTT.